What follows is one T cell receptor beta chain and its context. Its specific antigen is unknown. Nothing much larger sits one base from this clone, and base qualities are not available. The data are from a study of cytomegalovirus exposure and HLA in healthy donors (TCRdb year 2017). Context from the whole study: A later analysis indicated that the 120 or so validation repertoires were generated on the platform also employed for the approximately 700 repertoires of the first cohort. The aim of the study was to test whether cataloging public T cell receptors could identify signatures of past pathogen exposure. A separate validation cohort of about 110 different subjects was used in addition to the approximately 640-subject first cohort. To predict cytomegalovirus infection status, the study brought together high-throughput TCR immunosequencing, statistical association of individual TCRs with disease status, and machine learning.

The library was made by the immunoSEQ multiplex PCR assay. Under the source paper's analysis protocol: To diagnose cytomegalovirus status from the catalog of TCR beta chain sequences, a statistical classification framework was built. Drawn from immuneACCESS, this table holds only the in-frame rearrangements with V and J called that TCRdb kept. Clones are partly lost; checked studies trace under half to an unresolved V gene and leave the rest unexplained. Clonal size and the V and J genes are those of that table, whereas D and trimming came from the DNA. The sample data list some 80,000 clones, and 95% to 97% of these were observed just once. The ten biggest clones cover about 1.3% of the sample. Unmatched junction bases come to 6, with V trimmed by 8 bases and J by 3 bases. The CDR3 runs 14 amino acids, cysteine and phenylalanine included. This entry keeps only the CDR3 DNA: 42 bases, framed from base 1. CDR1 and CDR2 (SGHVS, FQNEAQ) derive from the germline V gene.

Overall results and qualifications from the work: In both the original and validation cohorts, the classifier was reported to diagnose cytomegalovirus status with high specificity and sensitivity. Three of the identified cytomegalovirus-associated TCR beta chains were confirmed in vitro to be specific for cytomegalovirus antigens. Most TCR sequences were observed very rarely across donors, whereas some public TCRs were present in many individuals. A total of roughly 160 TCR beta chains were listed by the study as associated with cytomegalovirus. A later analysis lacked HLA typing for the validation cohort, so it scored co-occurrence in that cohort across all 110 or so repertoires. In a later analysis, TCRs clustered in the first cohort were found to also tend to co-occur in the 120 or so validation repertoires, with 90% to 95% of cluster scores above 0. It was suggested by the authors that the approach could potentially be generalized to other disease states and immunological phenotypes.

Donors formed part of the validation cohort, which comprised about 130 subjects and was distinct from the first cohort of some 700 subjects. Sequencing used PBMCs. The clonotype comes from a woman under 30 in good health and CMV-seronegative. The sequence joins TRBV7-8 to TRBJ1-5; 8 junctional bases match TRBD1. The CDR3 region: CASSRGRDNQPQHF. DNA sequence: TGTGCCAGCTCCAGGGGGCGGGACAATCAGCCCCAGCATTTT.